A selection of T cell receptor beta chains follows, all from one sample in a study of type 1 and type 2 diabetes patients. TCRdb ran MiXCR on the multiplex PCR reads and lists one entry per CDR3 protein. Of a few hundred thousand distinct CDR3 sequences in the sample, over 45% are singletons; the top ten hold roughly 15%. The sequenced material came from peripheral blood mononuclear cells (PBMCs). The source of these receptors is a young man with type 2 diabetes. CDR3s include the opening cysteine and the closing phenylalanine or tryptophan. D genes are given only for firm matches. Only some rows state a clone size, as once, few, many or a class for expanded clones.

CDR3 DNA	CDR3 protein	V gene	D gene	J gene	clone size
TGTGCCAGCAGGGTTAACAGCTACGAGCAGTACTTC	CASRVNSYEQYF	TRBV2	.	TRBJ2-7	many
TGTGCCTGGAGTGTTATGCGGCACTACGAGCAGTACTTC	CAWSVMRHYEQYF	TRBV30	.	TRBJ2-7	many
TGTGCCAGCACCCCGCCGGGACTGAATTCACCCCTCCACTTT	CASTPPGLNSPLHF	TRBV6-5	.	TRBJ1-6	.
TGCGCCAGCAGTGAGTCGAATTTACGAAGTACCTACAATGAGCAGTTCTTC	CASSESNLRSTYNEQFF	TRBV10-1	.	TRBJ2-1	.
TGCAGTGCAAATCCGGGACTAGCGGGAGCCTACGAGCAGTACTTC	CSANPGLAGAYEQYF	TRBV20-1	TRBD2	TRBJ2-7	few
TGTGCCAGCAGCTCACCGGATAGGACAGGGCGATCCGAGCAGTACTTC	CASSSPDRTGRSEQYF	TRBV11-1	TRBD1	TRBJ2-7	.
TGTGCTAGTGGTCCCTCGCATAATTCACCCCTCCACTTT	CASGPSHNSPLHF	TRBV12-5	.	TRBJ1-6	.
TGTGCCAGTGGGGCTATAGCGAGCTCCTACGAGCAGTACTTC	CASGAIASSYEQYF	TRBV19	.	TRBJ2-7	.
TGTGCCAGCAGCGTGAACTTAGCGGGAGGCGATGAGCAGTTCTTC	CASSVNLAGGDEQFF	TRBV9	TRBD2	TRBJ2-1	few
TGCGCCAGCAGCTTGAACGGACAGGGGGTTACGAACACCGGGGAGCTGTTTTTT	CASSLNGQGVTNTGELFF	TRBV5-1	TRBD1	TRBJ2-2	.
TGTGCCAGCAGCTTATTGGGAGCCAACGAGCAGTACTTC	CASSLLGANEQYF	TRBV7-3	.	TRBJ2-7	.
TGTGCCTGGGGTGTCGGAGCGCCCGAAGCTTTCTTT	CAWGVGAPEAFF	TRBV30	.	TRBJ1-1	.
TGCGCCAGCAGCCAAGGGGGGGGGATTACCGGGGAGCTGTTTTTT	CASSQGGGITGELFF	TRBV4-3	TRBD2	TRBJ2-2	.
TGTGCCAGCAGATCCAGGACCTACAATGGGCAGTTCTTC	CASRSRTYNGQFF	TRBV7-9	.	TRBJ2-1	.
TGTGCCAGCAGCCACTATACCGGGGAGCTGTTTTTT	CASSHYTGELFF	TRBV7-3	.	TRBJ2-2	.
TGTGCCAGTAGTAGGGGCTCGATGAAAGCGGGGGAGACCCAGTACTTC	CASSRGSMKAGETQYF	TRBV19	TRBD2	TRBJ2-5	few
TGTGCCACCAGCAGAAACACAGGGGGCAGTCAGCCCCAGCATTTT	CATSRNTGGSQPQHF	TRBV15	TRBD1	TRBJ1-5	many
TGTGCCAGCATCGTTCCGGGACGTTACCAAGAGACCCAGTACTTC	CASIVPGRYQETQYF	TRBV6-6	.	TRBJ2-5	few
TGTGCCAGCGCGTACGCCGGGACATCGAACAATGAGCAGTTCTTC	CASAYAGTSNNEQFF	TRBV9	.	TRBJ2-1	.
TGTGCCGCAGCCGACCCCCTTGGTGAGCAGTTCTTC	CAAADPLGEQFF	TRBV28	.	TRBJ2-1	.
TGTGCCAGCGGGTCTTCCGAGGGAGAGCAGTTCTTC	CASGSSEGEQFF	TRBV12-3/TRBV12-4	.	TRBJ2-1	.
TGTGCCAGTAGTCCGACGGGAGGAATTGACGAGCAGTACTTC	CASSPTGGIDEQYF	TRBV19	TRBD2	TRBJ2-7	few
TGTGCCAGCAGTGAACCTGGTTTGAACACTGAAGCTTTCTTT	CASSEPGLNTEAFF	TRBV6-1	.	TRBJ1-1	.
TGTGCCAGCAGTCTGATGCGGGACAGGGGTGGTGAAGCTTTCTTT	CASSLMRDRGGEAFF	TRBV6-2/TRBV6-3	TRBD1	TRBJ1-1	.
TGTGCCAGCAACCCCCGAGGGGGGGATACGCAGTATTTT	CASNPRGGDTQYF	TRBV6-5	.	TRBJ2-3	.
TGTGCCAGCAGCCCCGATAACCTTAGCAATCAGCCCCAGTATTTT	CASSPDNLSNQPQYF	TRBV7-8	.	TRBJ2-3	once
TGTGCCAGTAGTATCAGTGCAACTAATGAAAAACTGTTTTTT	CASSISATNEKLFF	TRBV19	.	TRBJ1-4	few
TGCGCCACCAGGGTGGGGCTGAACACTGAAGCTTTCTTT	CATRVGLNTEAFF	TRBV5-1	.	TRBJ1-1	once
TGCAGTGTTCAGGGCGGGGGTGAGCAGTTCTTC	CSVQGGGEQFF	TRBV20-1	TRBD2	TRBJ2-1	.
TGCGCCAGCAGCTGGGAACTAGGGTGGGAGACCCAGTACTTC	CASSWELGWETQYF	TRBV5-1	.	TRBJ2-5	.
TGTGCCAGCAGTTACCGCTCTGGGGCCAACGTCCTGACTTTC	CASSYRSGANVLTF	TRBV6-5	.	TRBJ2-6	.
TGTGCCATCAGTGAGGACTACGAGCAGTACTTC	CAISEDYEQYF	TRBV10-3	.	TRBJ2-7	many
TGCAGCGTACGGACGGGGATGAACACTGAAGCTTTCTTT	CSVRTGMNTEAFF	TRBV29-1	.	TRBJ1-1	.
TGTGCCAGCAGTTTAACTGGAGATACGCAGTATTTT	CASSLTGDTQYF	TRBV27	.	TRBJ2-3	few
TGTGCCACCAGCCAGGGGAGCACAGATACGCAGTATTTT	CATSQGSTDTQYF	TRBV24-1	.	TRBJ2-3	.
TGTGCCAGCAGCCCTAAGGGGGCGTATGAGCAGTTCTTC	CASSPKGAYEQFF	TRBV7-9	TRBD1	TRBJ2-1	once